These 23 T cell receptor beta chains share one sample of origin, sequenced in a study of cytomegalovirus exposure and HLA in healthy donors (dated by TCRdb to about 2017). Library preparation employed the immunoSEQ multiplex PCR assay. TCRdb provides this immuneACCESS table in a form limited to in-frame rearrangements. Some clones are lacking; in checked studies, under half of them reflect an unresolved V gene, and why the rest are absent is not known. A total of about 160,000 clones appear in this sample, around 89% of them only once. The ten largest clones capture about 2.7% of the sample. Sequencing was carried out using PBMCs. Source of these receptors: a man between 18 and 35 years old in good health and CMV-seronegative.

The chain uses TRBV6-1 and TRBJ2-7, with TRBD1 matching over 8 bases. The junction had 11 bases not matched to a gene; V was cut back by 3 bases and J by 4 bases. The CDR3 contains 16 residues. The V gene's germline CDR1 is MNHNS and CDR2 SASEGT. CDR3 region: CASSERYRGESYEQYF. The CDR3 DNA follows: TGTGCCAGCAGTGAGCGGTACAGGGGGGAGAGTTACGAGCAGTACTTC.

The chain is built from TRBV5-4 and TRBJ2-1; TRBD2 matches 14 bases. CDR1 is SGHNT and CDR2 is YYREEE in the germline V gene (reference sequence). Trimming took 2 bases from V and 10 from J; bases not matched to a gene: 5. The CDR3 is made up of 15 amino acids. In DNA, the CDR3 is TGTGCCAGCAGCTTAGGGACTAGCGGGAGAGACGAGCAGTTCTTC. This codes for CASSLGTSGRDEQFF.

This clone was found a few times. The chain carries TRBV15 and TRBJ2-1, with D possibly matching TRBD1 (6 bases). Germline lookup yields CDR1 LNHNV and CDR2 YYDKDF (reference sequence). CDR3 size: 14 residues. The V gene lost 1 base and the J gene lost 6 bases, with 10 bases spanning the gap. In DNA form, the CDR3 reads TGTGCCACCAGCAGAGGTAGGGGGTTCAATGAGCAGTTCTTC. This encodes CATSRGRGFNEQFF.

This rearrangement joins TRBV6-5 to TRBJ1-1; TRBD1 might be the D (6 bases). The V end lost 4 bases, the J end lost 1 base, and 7 bases lay between the germline ends. CDR1 is MNHEY, CDR2 SVGAGI, per germline. This CDR3 region has 13 residues. CDR3 protein: CASSWGQNTEAFF. The DNA of the CDR3 is TGTGCCAGCAGTTGGGGACAGAACACTGAAGCTTTCTTT.

Details on this clone: At one end the junction does not follow the germline gene, possibly because of a read error. The chain uses TRBV7-7 and TRBJ2-2, with TRBD2 matching over 8 bases. Germline-derived CDR1 and CDR2 are SSHAT and FNYEAQ (reference sequence). This CDR3 contains 16 residues. As DNA, the CDR3 is TGTGCTAGCAGCCCCTCAAGCGGGAGCGACACCGGGGAGCTGTTTTTT. Translated, it gives CASSPSSGSDTGELFF.

The rearrangement joins TRBV6-5 to TRBJ2-7, with TRBD1 matching 7 bases. The trim removed 0 bases at V and 3 bases at J, leaving 2 bases unmatched. Germline-derived CDR1 and CDR2 are MNHEY and SVGAGI. The CDR3 runs 14 residues. CDR3 sequence: CASSYSGTVYEQYF. The CDR3, as DNA: TGTGCCAGCAGTTACTCCGGGACAGTCTACGAGCAGTACTTC.

The chain couples TRBV4-1 to TRBJ2-7; 9 bases agree with TRBD1. V dropped 4 bases and J dropped 7; count of bases not matched to a gene: 20. Per the germline V gene, CDR1 is MGHRA and CDR2 is YSYEKL. The CDR3 is 18 residues long. The CDR3 reads CASSPSFGTGGFSGEQYV. CDR3 nucleotide sequence: TGCGCCAGCAGCCCCTCCTTCGGAACAGGGGGCTTTTCGGGGGAGCAGTACGTC.

The V and J genes are TRBV2 and TRBJ1-5; 9 nucleotides align to TRBD1. This CDR3 has 14 amino acids. Germline loops: CDR1 SNHLY, CDR2 FYNNEI. V was pared by 7 bases and J by 5 bases, with 6 bases of the junction left unmatched. CDR3 amino acids: CASTRDRVDQPQHF. CDR3 nucleotides: TGTGCCAGCACCCGGGACAGGGTCGATCAGCCCCAGCATTTT.

With regard to this clone: This same CDR3 is encoded by further DNA sequences in the sample. The gene calls are TRBV27 and TRBJ1-2; TRBD1 matches at 8 bases. The CDR3 is 14 residues long. CDR1 MNHEY and CDR2 SMNVEV come from the germline V gene (reference sequence). The ends lost 6 bases at V and 0 bases at J; junction bases unmatched: 3. The CDR3 nucleotides read TGTGCCAGCAGCCAGGACAGGGCTAACTATGGCTACACCTTC. It is translated as CASSQDRANYGYTF.

The chain joins TRBV6-5 to TRBJ2-1; 11 bases are a match to TRBD1. There are 15 residues in the CDR3. V gave up 6 bases and J gave up 3 bases; unmatched junction bases: 4. Germline V gene sequence: CDR1 MNHEY, CDR2 SVGAGI. CDR3 sequence: CASSPGTGGYNEQFF. Here the CDR3 DNA reads TGTGCCAGCAGCCCGGGGACAGGGGGCTACAATGAGCAGTTCTTC.

The J gene is TRBJ2-5, the V gene TRBV9; a possible D gene is TRBD1 (6 bases). Trimming stripped 0 bases from V and 5 bases from J, with 14 bases between. This CDR3 contains 15 residues. Germline V gives CDR1 SGDLS, CDR2 YYNGEE. This CDR3 reads CASSVVGASGETQYF. The CDR3 nucleotides are TGTGCCAGCAGCGTAGTGGGGGCCTCGGGGGAGACCCAGTACTTC.

J is TRBJ2-2 and V is TRBV10-3, with TRBD1 matching 11 bases. V lost 4 bases and J lost 7; bases outside the gene matches: 5. The CDR3 covers 15 residues. Germline V gene data show CDR1 as ENHRY and CDR2 as SYGVKD. The CDR3 reads CAISVGQGGIGELFF. The DNA for the CDR3 is TGTGCCATCAGTGTGGGACAGGGGGGTATCGGGGAGCTGTTTTTT.

The CDR3 loop is CATGTDISNQPQHF. CDR3 sequence (DNA): TGTGCCACCGGGACAGATATTAGCAATCAGCCCCAGCATTTT. The chain employs TRBV19 and TRBJ1-5; TRBD1 agrees at 7 bases. V trimming: 10 bases; J trimming: 0 bases; junction bases outside the gene matches: 6. Germline V gene data show CDR1 as LNHDA and CDR2 as SQIVND (reference sequence). The CDR3 length is 14 residues.

This sequence joins TRBV29-1 and TRBJ2-1; 7 bases match TRBD1. The V and J ends lost 4 bases and 1 base, in that order; junction bases with no gene match: 7. Germline lookup yields CDR1 SQVTM and CDR2 ANQGSEA. The CDR3 loop spans 15 amino acids. The CDR3 bases are TGCAGCGTTGGAAAGACAGGGTATTCCTACAATGAGCAGTTCTTC. Its translation is CSVGKTGYSYNEQFF.

The chain combines TRBV11-3 with TRBJ1-1; TRBD1 aligns across 7 bases. Germline V gene lookup returns CDR1 SGHNT and CDR2 YENEEA. The trim removed 1 base at V and 11 bases at J, leaving 4 bases unmatched. The CDR3 spans 12 residues. The CDR3 here is CASSLGDRGAFF. In DNA, the CDR3 is TGTGCCAGCAGCTTAGGGGACAGAGGGGCTTTCTTT.

The gene calls are TRBV4-1 and TRBJ1-4; 8 nucleotides match TRBD1. Germline CDR1 reads MGHRA; CDR2 reads YSYEKL. The CDR3 totals 16 residues. After removal of 0 bases from V and 7 bases from J, the junction contained 7 bases not matched to a gene. The CDR3 coding sequence is TGCGCCAGCAGCCAAGATGGGGGCAGGGGGCTTGAAAAACTGTTTTTT. It codes for CASSQDGGRGLEKLFF.

In its sample, this clone was seen once. Written as DNA, the CDR3 is TGCGCCAGCAGCCAAGAAAGTATAGGGGCTAGCAATCAGCCCCAGCATTTT. Amino acid sequence: CASSQESIGASNQPQHF. This chain links TRBV4-3 with TRBJ1-5; D perhaps matches TRBD1 (5 bases). The V gene lost 0 bases and the J gene lost 0 bases, with 12 bases spanning the gap. The CDR3 loop spans 17 amino acids. The germline V gene has CDR1 LGHNA and CDR2 YSLEER.

This clone showed up just once. The V gene is TRBV27, the J gene TRBJ1-2; possible D gene TRBD1, 5 bases. The CDR3 sequence is 15 residues long. CDR1 and CDR2 (germline): MNHEY, SMNVEV (reference sequence). V gave up 2 bases and J gave up 5 bases, with 15 bases separating them. CDR3 coding DNA: TGTGCCAGCAGTTTAGCACCCTGGGGGGAGTATGGCTACACCTTC. Protein sequence: CASSLAPWGEYGYTF.

This clone was recorded only once. The V call is TRBV27, the J call TRBJ1-5; TRBD1 matches 9 bases. Germline V gene lookup returns CDR1 MNHEY and CDR2 SMNVEV (reference sequence). This CDR3 is 16 amino acids long. Trimming cost V 6 bases and J 0 bases; bases outside gene matches: 6. In DNA form, the CDR3 reads TGTGCCAGCAGCCCCCTGACAGGGGGTAGCAATCAGCCCCAGCATTTT. Translating gives CASSPLTGGSNQPQHF.

This clone was observed a single time. The gene calls are TRBV5-1 and TRBJ2-3, with a tentative D call TRBD1 (6 bases). The ends were cut back, 4 bases at V and 0 bases at J, with 18 bases in the middle. The CDR3 totals 17 residues. Per the germline V gene, CDR1 is SGHRS and CDR2 is YFSETQ. The DNA for the CDR3 is TGCGCCAGCAGCCGGGGCCAGGGGTACACTAGCACAGATACGCAGTATTTT. It specifies CASSRGQGYTSTDTQYF. The whole variable domain, remainder taken from reference TRBV5-1 and TRBJ2-3, is KAGVTQTPRYLIKTRGQQVTLSCSPISGHRSVSWYQQTPGQGLQFLFEYFSETQRNKGNFPGRFSGRQFSNSRSEMNVSTLELGDSALYLCASSRGQGYTSTDTQYFGPGTRLTVL.

There are a few counts of this clone. This rearrangement joins TRBV11-1 to TRBJ1-5; 9 nucleotides line up with TRBD1. The CDR3 spans 13 residues. V shed 5 bases and J 5 bases; nucleotides not matched to a gene: 1. Germline assignment: CDR1 SGHAT and CDR2 FQDESV (reference sequence). CDR3 bases: TGTGCCAGCAGCCGGGACAGGGATCAGCCCCAGCATTTT. Amino acid sequence: CASSRDRDQPQHF.

CDR3 sequence: CAAPGGSLGYTF. CDR3 in DNA: TGTGCCGCCCCGGGAGGCTCACTGGGCTACACCTTC. The chain uses TRBV30 and TRBJ1-2; unclear D gene. Germline CDR1 reads GTSNPN; CDR2 reads SVGIG (reference sequence). The CDR3 spans 12 residues. The germline V and J ends were trimmed by 8 bases and 8 bases, with 18 bases remaining between them.

This chain links TRBV7-2 with TRBJ2-5, with a tentative D call TRBD1 (6 bases). Germline CDR1 is SGHTA and CDR2 is FQGNSA. V was trimmed by 5 bases and J by 1 base, leaving 11 bases between them. The CDR3 has 14 amino acids. The CDR3 bases are TGTGCCAGCAGCCAACAGGGATCCCAAGAGACCCAGTACTTC. Its protein is CASSQQGSQETQYF.